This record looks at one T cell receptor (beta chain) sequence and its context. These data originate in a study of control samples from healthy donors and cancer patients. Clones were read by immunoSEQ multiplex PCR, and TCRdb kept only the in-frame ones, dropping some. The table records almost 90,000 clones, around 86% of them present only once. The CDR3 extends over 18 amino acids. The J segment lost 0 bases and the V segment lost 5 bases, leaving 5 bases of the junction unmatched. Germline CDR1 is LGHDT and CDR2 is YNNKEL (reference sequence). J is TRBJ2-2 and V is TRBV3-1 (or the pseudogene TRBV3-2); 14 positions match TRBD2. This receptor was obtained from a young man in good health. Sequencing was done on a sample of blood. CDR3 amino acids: CASSRGLAGVSNTGELFF. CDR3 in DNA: TGTGCCAGCAGCAGGGGACTAGCGGGGGTCTCGAACACCGGGGAGCTGTTTTTT.